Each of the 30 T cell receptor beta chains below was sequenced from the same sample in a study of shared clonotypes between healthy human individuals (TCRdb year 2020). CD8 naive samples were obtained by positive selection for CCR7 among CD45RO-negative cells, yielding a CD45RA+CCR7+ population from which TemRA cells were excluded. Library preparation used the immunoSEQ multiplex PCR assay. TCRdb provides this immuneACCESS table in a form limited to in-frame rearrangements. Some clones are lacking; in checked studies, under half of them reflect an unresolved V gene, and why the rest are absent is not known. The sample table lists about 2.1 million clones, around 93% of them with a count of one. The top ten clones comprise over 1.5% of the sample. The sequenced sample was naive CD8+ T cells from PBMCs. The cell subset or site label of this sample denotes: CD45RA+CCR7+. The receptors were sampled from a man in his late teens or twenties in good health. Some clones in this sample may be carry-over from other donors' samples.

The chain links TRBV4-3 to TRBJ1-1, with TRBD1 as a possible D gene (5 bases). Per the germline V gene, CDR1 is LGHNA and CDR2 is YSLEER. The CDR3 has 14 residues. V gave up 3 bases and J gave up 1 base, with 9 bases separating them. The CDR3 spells CASSQPDRNTEAFF. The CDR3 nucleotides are TGCGCCAGCAGCCAGCCCGACAGGAACACTGAAGCTTTCTTT.

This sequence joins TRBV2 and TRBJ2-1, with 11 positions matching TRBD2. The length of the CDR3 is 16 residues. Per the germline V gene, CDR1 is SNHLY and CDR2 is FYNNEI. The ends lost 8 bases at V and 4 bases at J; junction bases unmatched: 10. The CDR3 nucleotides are TGTGCCAGCCGAGTACTAGCGGGAGAGCTGTACAATGAGCAGTTCTTC. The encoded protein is CASRVLAGELYNEQFF.

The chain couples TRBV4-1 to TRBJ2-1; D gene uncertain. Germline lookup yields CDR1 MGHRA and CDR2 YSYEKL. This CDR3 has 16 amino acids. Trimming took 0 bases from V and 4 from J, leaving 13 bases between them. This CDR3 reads CASSQDLVTDYNEQFF. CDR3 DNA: TGCGCCAGCAGCCAAGATTTAGTGACCGATTACAATGAGCAGTTCTTC.

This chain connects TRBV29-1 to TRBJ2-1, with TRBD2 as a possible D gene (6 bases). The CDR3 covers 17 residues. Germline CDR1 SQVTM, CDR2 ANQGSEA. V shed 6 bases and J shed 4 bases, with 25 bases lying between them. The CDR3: CSVSGKMGQRVYNEQFF. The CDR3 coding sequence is TGCAGCGTGTCCGGGAAAATGGGCCAGCGGGTTTACAATGAGCAGTTCTTC.

CDR3: CASSDQGSRNTIYF. In nucleotides, the CDR3 is TGTGCCAGCAGCGACCAGGGGTCCCGAAACACCATATATTTT. V gene TRBV27 combines with J gene TRBJ1-3; a possible D gene is TRBD1 (6 bases). V was cut by 6 bases and J by 5 bases, with 14 bases left in between. This CDR3 is 14 amino acids long. Looked up from germline, CDR1 is MNHEY and CDR2 is SMNVEV (reference sequence).

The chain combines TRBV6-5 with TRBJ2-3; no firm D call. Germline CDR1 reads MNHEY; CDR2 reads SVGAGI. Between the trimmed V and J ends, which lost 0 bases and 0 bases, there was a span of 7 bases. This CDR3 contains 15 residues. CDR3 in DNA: TGTGCCAGCAGTTACTCACAGAAAAGCACAGATACGCAGTATTTT. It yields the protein CASSYSQKSTDTQYF.

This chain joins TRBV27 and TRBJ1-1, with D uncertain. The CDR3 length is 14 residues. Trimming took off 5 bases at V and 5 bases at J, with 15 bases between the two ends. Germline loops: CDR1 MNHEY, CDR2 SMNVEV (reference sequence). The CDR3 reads CASSPTGIATEAFF. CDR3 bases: TGTGCCAGCAGTCCGACCGGGATTGCGACTGAAGCTTTCTTT.

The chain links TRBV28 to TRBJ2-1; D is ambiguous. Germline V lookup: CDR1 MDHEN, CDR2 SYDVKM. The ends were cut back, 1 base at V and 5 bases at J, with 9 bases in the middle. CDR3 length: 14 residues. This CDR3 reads CASSLFGVHNEQFF. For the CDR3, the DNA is TGTGCCAGCAGTTTATTTGGGGTTCACAATGAGCAGTTCTTC.

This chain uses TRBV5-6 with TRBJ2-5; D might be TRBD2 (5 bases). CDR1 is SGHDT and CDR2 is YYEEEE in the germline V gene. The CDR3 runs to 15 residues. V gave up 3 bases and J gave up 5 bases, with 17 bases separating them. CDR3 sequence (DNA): TGTGCCAGCAGCTCCACCGGAACCACTAGGGAGACCCAGTACTTC. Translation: CASSSTGTTRETQYF.

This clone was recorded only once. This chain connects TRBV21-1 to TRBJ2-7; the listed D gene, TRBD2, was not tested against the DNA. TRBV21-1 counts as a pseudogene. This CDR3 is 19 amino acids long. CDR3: CASSKVDRTSGDPPYEQYF. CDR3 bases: TGTGCCAGCAGCAAAGTGGACCGGACTAGCGGGGATCCTCCCTACGAGCAGTACTTC.

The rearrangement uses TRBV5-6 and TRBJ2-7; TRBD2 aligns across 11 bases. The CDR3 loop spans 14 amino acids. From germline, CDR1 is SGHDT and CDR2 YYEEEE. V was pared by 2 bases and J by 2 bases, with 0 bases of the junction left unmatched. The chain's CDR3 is CASSFSGRAYEQYF. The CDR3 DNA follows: TGTGCCAGCAGCTTTAGCGGGAGGGCCTACGAGCAGTACTTC. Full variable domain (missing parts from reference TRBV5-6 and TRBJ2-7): DAGVTQSPTHLIKTRGQQVTLRCSPKSGHDTVSWYQQALGQGPQFIFQYYEEEERQRGNFPDRFSGHQFPNYSSELNVNALLLGDSALYLCASSFSGRAYEQYFGPGTRLTVT.

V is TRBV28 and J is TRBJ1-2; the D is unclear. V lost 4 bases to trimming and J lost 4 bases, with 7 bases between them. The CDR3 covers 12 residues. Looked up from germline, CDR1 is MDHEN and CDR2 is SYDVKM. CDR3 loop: CASSSSRYGYTF. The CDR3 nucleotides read TGTGCCAGCAGTTCTTCCCGCTATGGCTACACCTTC.

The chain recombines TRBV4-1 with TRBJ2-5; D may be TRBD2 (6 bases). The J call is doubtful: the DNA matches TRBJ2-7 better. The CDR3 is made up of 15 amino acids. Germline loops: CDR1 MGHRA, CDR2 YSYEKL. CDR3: CASSQTGVQSYEQYF. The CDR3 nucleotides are TGCGCCAGCAGCCAAACGGGAGTACAGTCCTACGAGCAGTACTTC.

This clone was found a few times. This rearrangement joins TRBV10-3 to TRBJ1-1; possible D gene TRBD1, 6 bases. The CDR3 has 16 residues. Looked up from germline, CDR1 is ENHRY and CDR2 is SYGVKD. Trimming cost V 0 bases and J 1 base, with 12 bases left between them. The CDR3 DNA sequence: TGTGCCATCAGTGAGTCGTCAGGGGCCTCGAACACTGAAGCTTTCTTT. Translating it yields CAISESSGASNTEAFF.

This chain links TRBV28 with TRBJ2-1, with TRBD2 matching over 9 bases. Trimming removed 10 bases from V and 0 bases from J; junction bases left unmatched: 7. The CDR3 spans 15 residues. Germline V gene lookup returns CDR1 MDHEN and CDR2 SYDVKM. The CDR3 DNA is TGTGCCATCGGGGGTAGCGGGAGCTCCTACAATGAGCAGTTCTTC. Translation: CAIGGSGSSYNEQFF.

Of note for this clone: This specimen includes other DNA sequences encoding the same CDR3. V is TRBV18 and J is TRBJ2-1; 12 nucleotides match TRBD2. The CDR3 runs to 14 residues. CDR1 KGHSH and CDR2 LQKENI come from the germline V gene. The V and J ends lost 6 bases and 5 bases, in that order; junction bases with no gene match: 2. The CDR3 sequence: CASSRLAGDNEQFF. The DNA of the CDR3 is TGTGCCAGCTCTCGACTAGCGGGAGACAATGAGCAGTTCTTC.

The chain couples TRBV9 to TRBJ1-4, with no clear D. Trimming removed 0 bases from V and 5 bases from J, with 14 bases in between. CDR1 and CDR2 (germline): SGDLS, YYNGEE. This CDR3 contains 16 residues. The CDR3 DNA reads TGTGCCAGCAGCGTAGACGAGATGCGAGCAAATGAAAAACTGTTTTTT. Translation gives CASSVDEMRANEKLFF. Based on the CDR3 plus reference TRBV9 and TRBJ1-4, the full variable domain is DSGVTQTPKHLITATGQRVTLRCSPRSGDLSVYWYQQSLDQGLQFLIQYYNGEERAKGNILERFSAQQFPDLHSELNLSSLELGDSALYFCASSVDEMRANEKLFFGSGTQLSVL.

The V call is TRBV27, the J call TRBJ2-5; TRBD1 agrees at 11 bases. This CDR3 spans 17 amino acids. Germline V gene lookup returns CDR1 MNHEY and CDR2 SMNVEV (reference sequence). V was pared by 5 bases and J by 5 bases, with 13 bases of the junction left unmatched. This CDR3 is CASSRFPGTGGMETQYF. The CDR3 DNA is TGTGCCAGCAGTCGATTTCCGGGGACAGGGGGTATGGAGACCCAGTACTTC.

CDR3 sequence (DNA): TGTGCCATCAGTGGTCCGGGACTAGCGGTTCCAAACACCGGGGAGCTGTTTTTT. Translating it yields CAISGPGLAVPNTGELFF. The gene calls are TRBV10-3 and TRBJ2-2; 11 positions agree with TRBD2. Trimming removed 4 bases from V and 2 bases from J; junction bases left unmatched: 9. Germline CDR1 is ENHRY and CDR2 is SYGVKD. The CDR3 totals 18 residues.

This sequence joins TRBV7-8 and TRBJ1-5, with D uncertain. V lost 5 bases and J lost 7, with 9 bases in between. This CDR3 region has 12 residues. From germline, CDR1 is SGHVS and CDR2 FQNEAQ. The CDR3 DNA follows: TGTGCCAGCAGCACGAAAGGACAGCCCCAGCATTTT. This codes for CASSTKGQPQHF.

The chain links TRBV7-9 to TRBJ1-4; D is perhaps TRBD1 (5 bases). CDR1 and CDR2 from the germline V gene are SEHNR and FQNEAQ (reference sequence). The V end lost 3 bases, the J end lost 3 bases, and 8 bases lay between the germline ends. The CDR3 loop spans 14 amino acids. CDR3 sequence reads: CASSLGVANEKLFF. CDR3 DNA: TGTGCCAGCAGCTTGGGGGTCGCTAATGAAAAACTGTTTTTT. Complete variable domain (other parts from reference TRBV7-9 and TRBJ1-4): DTGVSQNPRHKITKRGQNVTFRCDPISEHNRLYWYRQTLGQGPEFLTYFQNEAQLEKSRLLSDRFSAERPKGSFSTLEIQRTEQGDSAMYLCASSLGVANEKLFFGSGTQLSVL.

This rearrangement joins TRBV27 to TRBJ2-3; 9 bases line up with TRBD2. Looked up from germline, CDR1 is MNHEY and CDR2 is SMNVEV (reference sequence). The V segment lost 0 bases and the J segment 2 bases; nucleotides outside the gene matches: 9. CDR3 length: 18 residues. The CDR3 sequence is CASSLSRGRASPTDTQYF. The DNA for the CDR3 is TGTGCCAGCAGTTTATCGCGCGGGAGGGCCTCTCCCACAGATACGCAGTATTTT.

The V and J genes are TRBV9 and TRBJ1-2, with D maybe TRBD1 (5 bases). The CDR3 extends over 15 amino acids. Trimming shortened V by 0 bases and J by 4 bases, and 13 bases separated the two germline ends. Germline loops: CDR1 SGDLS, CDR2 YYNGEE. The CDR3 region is CASSVGSDGGYGYTF. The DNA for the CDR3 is TGTGCCAGCAGCGTAGGGAGTGATGGGGGCTATGGCTACACCTTC.

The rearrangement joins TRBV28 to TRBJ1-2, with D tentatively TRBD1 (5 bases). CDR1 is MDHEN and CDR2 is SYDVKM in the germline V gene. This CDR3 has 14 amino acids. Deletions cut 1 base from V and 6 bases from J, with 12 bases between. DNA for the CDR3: TGTGCCAGCAGTTTATCAGCCAGGGACCATGGCTACACCTTC. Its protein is CASSLSARDHGYTF.

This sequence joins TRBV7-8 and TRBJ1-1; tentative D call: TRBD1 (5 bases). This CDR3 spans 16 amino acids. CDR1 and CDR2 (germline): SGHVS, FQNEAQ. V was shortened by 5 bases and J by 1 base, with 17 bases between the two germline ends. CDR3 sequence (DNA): TGTGCCAGCAGCCAGCAATACCCAGGGAGGAACACTGAAGCTTTCTTT. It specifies CASSQQYPGRNTEAFF.

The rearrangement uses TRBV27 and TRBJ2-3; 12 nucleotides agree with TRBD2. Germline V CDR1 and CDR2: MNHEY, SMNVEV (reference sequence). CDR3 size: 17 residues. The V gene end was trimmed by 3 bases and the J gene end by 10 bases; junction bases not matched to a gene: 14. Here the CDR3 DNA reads TGTGCCAGCAGTTTCGTCGGACTAGCGGGGCGGAAGGTGTCGCAGTATTTT. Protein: CASSFVGLAGRKVSQYF.

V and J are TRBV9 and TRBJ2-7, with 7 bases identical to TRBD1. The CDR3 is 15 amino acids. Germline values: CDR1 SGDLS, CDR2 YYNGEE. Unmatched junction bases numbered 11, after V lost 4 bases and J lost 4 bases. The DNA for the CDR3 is TGTGCCAGCAGCCCCGCCCGGGCAGGGGGTTACGAGCAGTACTTC. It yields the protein CASSPARAGGYEQYF.

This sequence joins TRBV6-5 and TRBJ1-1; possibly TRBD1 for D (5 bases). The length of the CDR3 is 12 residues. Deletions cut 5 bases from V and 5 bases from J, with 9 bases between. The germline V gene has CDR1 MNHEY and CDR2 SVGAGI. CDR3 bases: TGTGCCAGCAGTCCGACAGAAACTGAAGCTTTCTTT. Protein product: CASSPTETEAFF.

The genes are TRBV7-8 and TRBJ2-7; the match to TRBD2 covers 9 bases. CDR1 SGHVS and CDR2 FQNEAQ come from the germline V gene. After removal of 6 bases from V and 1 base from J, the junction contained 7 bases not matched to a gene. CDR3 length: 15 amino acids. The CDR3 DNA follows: TGTGCCAGCAGGGGGGCGGGAGGGCCTTCCTACGAGCAGTACTTC. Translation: CASRGAGGPSYEQYF. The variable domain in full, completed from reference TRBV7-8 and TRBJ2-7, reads GAGVSQSPRYKVAKRGQDVALRCDPISGHVSLFWYQQALGQGPEFLTYFQNEAQLDKSGLPSDRFFAERPEGSVSTLKIQRTQQEDSAVYLCASRGAGGPSYEQYFGPGTRLTVT.

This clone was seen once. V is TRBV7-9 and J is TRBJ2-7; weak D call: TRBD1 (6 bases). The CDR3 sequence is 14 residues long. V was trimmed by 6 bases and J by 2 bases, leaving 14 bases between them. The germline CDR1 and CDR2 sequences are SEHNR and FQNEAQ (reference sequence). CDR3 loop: CASRSGHGPYEQYF. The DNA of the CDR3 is TGTGCCAGCAGATCGGGACACGGGCCCTACGAGCAGTACTTC.